This entry lists 25 T cell receptor beta chains sequenced from one sample in a study of Ad26.COV2.S vaccination and SARS-CoV-2 variants. Using immunoSEQ multiplex PCR, the repertoire was profiled, and TCRdb retains in-frame clones only, with some absent. This sample has approximately 140,000 clones; 70% to 90% occur once, and the top ten carry 5%. The material was peripheral blood, obtained after recovery from COVID-19. The receptors were sampled from a human donor who had recovered from COVID-19.

The chain has TRBV11-2 and TRBJ2-3; possible D gene TRBD1, 7 bases. CDR3 length: 16 residues. V was cut by 5 bases and J by 2 bases, with 17 bases left in between. Germline CDR1 is SGHAT and CDR2 is FQNNGV. Written as DNA, the CDR3 is TGTGCCAGCAGCACATTCAGGGGGGCCTCCACAGATACGCAGTATTTT. Residues: CASSTFRGASTDTQYF. The full variable domain, with the rest looked up from reference TRBV11-2 and TRBJ2-3, is EAGVAQSPRYKIIEKRQSVAFWCNPISGHATLYWYQQILGQGPKLLIQFQNNGVVDDSQLPKDRFSAERLKGVDSTLKIQPAKLEDSAVYLCASSTFRGASTDTQYFGPGTRLTVL.

The chain recombines TRBV7-9 with TRBJ2-2, with 10 nucleotides matching TRBD2. The CDR3 extends over 16 amino acids. Germline trimming cut 2 bases from V and 5 bases from J; bases unmatched to any gene: 5. Per germline, CDR1 SEHNR and CDR2 FQNEAQ (reference sequence). CDR3 DNA sequence: TGTGCCAGCAGCTTAAAGGGACTAGCGAGAACCGGGGAGCTGTTTTTT. This translates into CASSLKGLARTGELFF.

This clone was seen a single time. The rearrangement joins TRBV7-6 to TRBJ2-1; no definite D call. Germline V gives CDR1 SGHVS, CDR2 FNYEAQ. The CDR3 is 11 residues long. Trimming pared 5 bases from V and 8 bases from J, leaving 7 bases between. CDR3 amino acids: CASSQIYEQFF. The CDR3 coding sequence is TGTGCCAGCAGCCAGATCTATGAGCAGTTCTTC.

The chain carries TRBV28 and TRBJ2-7; D gene ambiguous. The CDR3 totals 12 residues. Germline V gene sequence: CDR1 MDHEN, CDR2 SYDVKM. V shed 6 bases and J shed 6 bases, with 12 bases lying between them. The CDR3 DNA reads TGTGCCAGCAGCTTGATCCCCGCCGAGCAGTACTTC. This gives the protein CASSLIPAEQYF.

As DNA, the CDR3 is TGTGCCAGCAGTTACCAGGCAAGCCGTACGGGTGAAGCTTTCTTT. Its translation is CASSYQASRTGEAFF. The V call is TRBV6-2 or TRBV6-3, the J call TRBJ1-1; D is uncertain. CDR3 length: 15 residues. Germline loops: CDR1 MNHEY, CDR2 SVGEGT. Trimming shortened V by 2 bases and J by 7 bases, and 17 bases separated the two germline ends.

The V and J genes are TRBV6-5 and TRBJ2-7; 7 positions match TRBD1. The CDR3 runs to 12 residues. Germline V gene sequence: CDR1 MNHEY, CDR2 SVGAGI. Losses at the gene ends were 8 bases for V and 7 bases for J; bases not matched to a gene: 8. CDR3 bases: TGTGCCAGCCAGACAGGGCGTCGGGAGCAGTACTTC. It specifies CASQTGRREQYF.

The chain joins TRBV15 to TRBJ2-7; maybe TRBD2 (5 bases). The CDR3 contains 15 residues. V dropped 4 bases and J dropped 3 bases, with 16 bases sitting between them. The V gene's germline CDR1 is LNHNV and CDR2 YYDKDF (reference sequence). As DNA, the CDR3 is TGTGCCACCAGCATAAGGGAGCAATCCGGCTACGAGCAGTACTTC. Translating it yields CATSIREQSGYEQYF. Full variable domain (rest looked up from reference TRBV15 and TRBJ2-7): DAMVIQNPRYQVTQFGKPVTLSCSQTLNHNVMYWYQQKSSQAPKLLFHYYDKDFNNEADTPDNFQSRRPNTSFCFLDIRSPGLGDTAMYLCATSIREQSGYEQYFGPGTRLTVT.

V gene TRBV4-3 combines with J gene TRBJ1-2; unclear D gene. This CDR3 contains 15 residues. The V gene's germline CDR1 is LGHNA and CDR2 YSLEER. Deletions cut 2 bases from V and 3 bases from J, with 13 bases between. CDR3 residues: CASSQHLGADYGYTF. Written as DNA, the CDR3 is TGCGCCAGCAGCCAACACCTCGGAGCGGACTATGGCTACACCTTC.

The chain couples TRBV27 to TRBJ2-5, with D tentatively TRBD1 (6 bases). CDR1 is MNHEY, CDR2 SMNVEV, per germline (reference sequence). The CDR3 totals 16 residues. Trimming removed 5 bases at V and 2 bases at J, with 18 bases between. In DNA, the CDR3 is TGTGCCAGCAGTCCCGCGGCAGGGGAGAATCAAGAGACCCAGTACTTC. The encoded protein is CASSPAAGENQETQYF.

The chain carries TRBV7-9 and TRBJ2-3, with D possibly TRBD1 on 6 matching bases. The germline CDR1 and CDR2 sequences are SEHNR and FQNEAQ (reference sequence). This CDR3 comprises 17 residues. The V end lost 1 base, the J end lost 5 bases, and 19 bases lay between the germline ends. CDR3 protein: CASSLGAVGGDEDTQYF. For the CDR3, the DNA is TGTGCCAGCAGCTTAGGAGCCGTAGGGGGAGACGAAGATACGCAGTATTTT.

The rearrangement links TRBV2 to TRBJ2-7, with D maybe TRBD2 (7 bases). The CDR3 sequence is 15 residues long. With 1 base removed from V and 0 bases from J, the gap between germline ends came to 10 bases. From germline, CDR1 is SNHLY and CDR2 FYNNEI. CDR3 sequence: CASSEGRGPSYEQYF. CDR3 DNA sequence: TGTGCCAGCAGTGAAGGGCGGGGGCCCTCCTACGAGCAGTACTTC.

This clone appeared a single time. V and J are TRBV5-6 and TRBJ2-3, with D tentatively TRBD1 (6 bases). The CDR3 has 15 residues. Trimming removed 2 bases from V and 5 bases from J, with 15 bases in between. Germline CDR1 SGHDT, CDR2 YYEEEE. CDR3 in amino acids: CASSLETGPKDTQYF. For the CDR3, the DNA is TGTGCCAGCAGCTTAGAAACAGGGCCGAAAGATACGCAGTATTTT.

The V gene is TRBV6-5, the J gene TRBJ1-2; D is unresolved. Germline-derived CDR1 and CDR2 are MNHEY and SVGAGI. The V end was cut by 7 bases, the J end by 3 bases, with 12 bases between. There are 13 residues in the CDR3. CDR3 sequence: CASNPREDYGYTF. In nucleotides, the CDR3 is TGTGCCAGCAATCCGCGGGAGGACTATGGCTACACCTTC.

V usage is TRBV28 and J usage is TRBJ1-2, with D unresolved. Germline-derived CDR1 and CDR2 are MDHEN and SYDVKM. The CDR3 is 12 amino acids. V was clipped by 8 bases and J by 4 bases, with 11 bases between them. The CDR3 DNA is TGTGCCAGCGGAGGAGGCCGCTATGGCTACACCTTC. The encoded protein is CASGGGRYGYTF.

This rearrangement joins TRBV19 to TRBJ1-5; the D gene is possibly TRBD1 (5 bases). This CDR3 region has 14 residues. Germline V gene sequence: CDR1 LNHDA, CDR2 SQIVND (reference sequence). Trimming removed 4 bases from V and 10 bases from J, with 17 bases in between. The CDR3 sequence: CASSTGTPQDPQHF. The CDR3 DNA follows: TGTGCCAGTAGTACCGGGACTCCCCAGGACCCCCAGCATTTT. The variable domain in full, with the rest retrieved from reference TRBV19 and TRBJ1-5, is DGGITQSPKYLFRKEGQNVTLSCEQNLNHDAMYWYRQDPGQGLRLIYYSQIVNDFQKGDIAEGYSVSREKKESFPLTVTSAQKNPTAFYLCASSTGTPQDPQHFGDGTRLSIL.

This chain joins TRBV2 and TRBJ2-4; D ambiguous. The ends were cut back, 4 bases at V and 0 bases at J, with 7 bases in the middle. The germline V gene encodes CDR1 SNHLY and CDR2 FYNNEI. This CDR3 is 14 amino acids long. This CDR3 reads CASSVSLAKNIQYF. The CDR3 coding sequence is TGTGCCAGCAGTGTGTCACTAGCCAAAAACATTCAGTACTTC.

CDR3 nucleotide sequence: TGCAGCGTTGGTGAAGGGACAGATACGCAGTATTTT. Protein: CSVGEGTDTQYF. The chain links TRBV29-1 to TRBJ2-3; D is ambiguous. The CDR3 totals 12 residues. Trimming removed 4 bases at V and 3 bases at J, with 8 bases between. CDR1 is SQVTM and CDR2 is ANQGSEA in the germline V gene.

This clone was counted once. This chain connects TRBV30 to TRBJ2-7; 10 positions agree with TRBD1. This CDR3 has 15 residues. Per the germline V gene, CDR1 is GTSNPN and CDR2 is SVGIG (reference sequence). V was clipped by 5 bases and J by 3 bases; unmatched bases: 10. This CDR3 reads CAWERDRGSLYEQYF. The CDR3 region has the DNA TGTGCCTGGGAACGGGACAGGGGCTCCCTCTACGAGCAGTACTTC.

CDR3: CAWSAGGDYGYTF. The CDR3 nucleotides read TGTGCCTGGAGTGCGGGGGGGGACTATGGCTACACCTTC. The J gene is TRBJ1-2, the V gene TRBV30; D is perhaps TRBD1 (5 bases). The CDR3 spans 13 residues. V was clipped by 1 base and J by 3 bases, with 9 bases between them. Germline-derived CDR1 and CDR2 are GTSNPN and SVGIG (reference sequence).

This clone was recorded only once. The genes are TRBV25-1 and TRBJ2-5; D remains unclear. V lost 5 bases and J lost 3, with 4 bases in between. Germline CDR1 and CDR2: MGHDK and SYGVNS. The CDR3 totals 11 residues. The CDR3 sequence: CASSREETQYF. DNA of the CDR3: TGTGCCAGCAGTAGGGAAGAGACCCAGTACTTC. The whole variable domain, filled in from reference TRBV25-1 and TRBJ2-5, reads EADIYQTPRYLVIGTGKKITLECSQTMGHDKMYWYQQDPGMELHLIHYSYGVNSTEKGDLSSESTVSRIRTEHFPLTLESARPSHTSQYLCASSREETQYFGPGTRLLVL.

The chain recombines TRBV2 with TRBJ2-2, with TRBD1 matching over 8 bases. V lost 5 bases to trimming and J lost 3 bases; unmatched junction nucleotides: 2. The CDR3 consists of 14 residues. CDR1 and CDR2 from the germline V gene are SNHLY and FYNNEI. CDR3 coding DNA: TGTGCCAGCAGTAGGACAGGGTACACCGGGGAGCTGTTTTTT. Amino acid sequence: CASSRTGYTGELFF. Together with reference TRBV2 and TRBJ2-2, the CDR3 gives the full variable domain: EPEVTQTPSHQVTQMGQEVILRCVPISNHLYFYWYRQILGQKVEFLVSFYNNEISEKSEIFDDQFSVERPDGSNFTLKIRSTKLEDSAMYFCASSRTGYTGELFFGEGSRLTVL.

The V gene is TRBV7-8, the J gene TRBJ2-3, with TRBD1 matching over 8 bases. This CDR3 is built from 16 residues. The germline CDR1 and CDR2 sequences are SGHVS and FQNEAQ. V was clipped by 2 bases and J by 0 bases; unmatched bases: 4. The CDR3 is CASSLYSGGSTDTQYF. CDR3 in DNA: TGTGCCAGCAGCTTATATTCAGGGGGCAGCACAGATACGCAGTATTTT.

J is TRBJ1-2 and V is TRBV6-1, with D perhaps TRBD1 (5 bases). CDR1 MNHNS and CDR2 SASEGT come from the germline V gene. Trimming left V 3 bases short and J 7 bases short, with 12 bases between. The CDR3 is made up of 13 amino acids. The CDR3 sequence: CASSERDLGGYTF. DNA for the CDR3: TGTGCCAGCAGTGAGCGGGACTTGGGTGGCTACACCTTC.

J is TRBJ2-7 and V is TRBV11-3, with 13 bases lining up with TRBD2. The junction had 0 bases not matched to a gene; V was cut back by 3 bases and J by 7 bases. CDR1 is SGHNT and CDR2 is YENEEA in the germline V gene. This CDR3 contains 13 residues. CDR3 coding DNA: TGTGCCAGCAGCTTGGGACTAGCGGGAGAGCAGTACTTC. Amino acid sequence: CASSLGLAGEQYF.

The chain carries TRBV4-1 and TRBJ2-2, with 9 nucleotides matching TRBD1. Germline V CDR1 and CDR2: MGHRA, YSYEKL. Unmatched junction bases numbered 6, after V lost 4 bases and J lost 6 bases. CDR3 length: 15 amino acids. The CDR3, as DNA: TGCGCCAGCAGCCCGGGACAGGGTGGTCCCGGGGAGCTGTTTTTT. Residues: CASSPGQGGPGELFF.